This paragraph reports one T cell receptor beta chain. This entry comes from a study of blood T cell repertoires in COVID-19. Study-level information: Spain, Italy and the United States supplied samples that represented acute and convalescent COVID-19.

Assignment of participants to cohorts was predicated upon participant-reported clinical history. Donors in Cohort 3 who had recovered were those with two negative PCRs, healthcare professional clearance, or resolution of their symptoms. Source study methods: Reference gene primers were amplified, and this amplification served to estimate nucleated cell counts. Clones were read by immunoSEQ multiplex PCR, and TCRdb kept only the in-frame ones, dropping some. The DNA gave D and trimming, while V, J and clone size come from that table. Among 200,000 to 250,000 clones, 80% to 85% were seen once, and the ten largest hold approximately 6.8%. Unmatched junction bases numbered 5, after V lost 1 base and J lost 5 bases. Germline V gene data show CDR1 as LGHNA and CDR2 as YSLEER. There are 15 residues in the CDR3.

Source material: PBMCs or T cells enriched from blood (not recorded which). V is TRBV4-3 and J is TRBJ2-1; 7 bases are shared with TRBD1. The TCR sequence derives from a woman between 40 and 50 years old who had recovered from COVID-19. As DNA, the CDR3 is TGCGCCAGCAGCCAAGCGATAGGGGGCCACAATGAGCAGTTCTTC. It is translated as CASSQAIGGHNEQFF.